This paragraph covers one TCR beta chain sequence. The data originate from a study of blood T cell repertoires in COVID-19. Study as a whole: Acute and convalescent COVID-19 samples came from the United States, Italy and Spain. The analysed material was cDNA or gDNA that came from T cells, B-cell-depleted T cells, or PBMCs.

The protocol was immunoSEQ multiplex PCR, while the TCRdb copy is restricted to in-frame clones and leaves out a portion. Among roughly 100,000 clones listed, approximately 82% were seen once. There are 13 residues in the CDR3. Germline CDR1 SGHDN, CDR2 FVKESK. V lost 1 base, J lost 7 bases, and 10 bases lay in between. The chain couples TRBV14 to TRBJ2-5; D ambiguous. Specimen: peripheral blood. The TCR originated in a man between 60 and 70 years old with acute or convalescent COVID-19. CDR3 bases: TGTGCCAGCAGCCAAGGACTCTCCAGGACCCAGTACTTC. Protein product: CASSQGLSRTQYF.